This T cell receptor (beta chain) was recorded in a study of blood T cell repertoires in COVID-19. About the research overall: The United States, Italy and Spain were the sources of the acute and convalescent COVID-19 samples. From T cells, B-cell-depleted T cells, or PBMCs came the material, which was cDNA or gDNA.

CDR3 size: 15 residues. Per the study methods: Estimation of nucleated cell counts was performed using reference gene primer amplification. Method: immunoSEQ multiplex PCR; TCRdb's copy keeps in-frame clones and lacks some. D and trimming were read from the DNA, whereas the V and J calls and clone size are those reported in that table. The sample lists roughly 51,000 clones, 65% to 90% seen once, with over 2.5% in the top ten. The rearrangement joins TRBV21-1 to TRBJ1-5. TRBV21-1 is listed as a pseudogene. The sample was peripheral blood. This clonotype was sampled from a woman of 80 years or more with acute or convalescent COVID-19. This CDR3 reads CASSQVAGSNQPQHF. The CDR3 DNA is TGTGCCAGCAGCCAGGTGGCGGGGAGCAATCAGCCCCAGCATTTT.